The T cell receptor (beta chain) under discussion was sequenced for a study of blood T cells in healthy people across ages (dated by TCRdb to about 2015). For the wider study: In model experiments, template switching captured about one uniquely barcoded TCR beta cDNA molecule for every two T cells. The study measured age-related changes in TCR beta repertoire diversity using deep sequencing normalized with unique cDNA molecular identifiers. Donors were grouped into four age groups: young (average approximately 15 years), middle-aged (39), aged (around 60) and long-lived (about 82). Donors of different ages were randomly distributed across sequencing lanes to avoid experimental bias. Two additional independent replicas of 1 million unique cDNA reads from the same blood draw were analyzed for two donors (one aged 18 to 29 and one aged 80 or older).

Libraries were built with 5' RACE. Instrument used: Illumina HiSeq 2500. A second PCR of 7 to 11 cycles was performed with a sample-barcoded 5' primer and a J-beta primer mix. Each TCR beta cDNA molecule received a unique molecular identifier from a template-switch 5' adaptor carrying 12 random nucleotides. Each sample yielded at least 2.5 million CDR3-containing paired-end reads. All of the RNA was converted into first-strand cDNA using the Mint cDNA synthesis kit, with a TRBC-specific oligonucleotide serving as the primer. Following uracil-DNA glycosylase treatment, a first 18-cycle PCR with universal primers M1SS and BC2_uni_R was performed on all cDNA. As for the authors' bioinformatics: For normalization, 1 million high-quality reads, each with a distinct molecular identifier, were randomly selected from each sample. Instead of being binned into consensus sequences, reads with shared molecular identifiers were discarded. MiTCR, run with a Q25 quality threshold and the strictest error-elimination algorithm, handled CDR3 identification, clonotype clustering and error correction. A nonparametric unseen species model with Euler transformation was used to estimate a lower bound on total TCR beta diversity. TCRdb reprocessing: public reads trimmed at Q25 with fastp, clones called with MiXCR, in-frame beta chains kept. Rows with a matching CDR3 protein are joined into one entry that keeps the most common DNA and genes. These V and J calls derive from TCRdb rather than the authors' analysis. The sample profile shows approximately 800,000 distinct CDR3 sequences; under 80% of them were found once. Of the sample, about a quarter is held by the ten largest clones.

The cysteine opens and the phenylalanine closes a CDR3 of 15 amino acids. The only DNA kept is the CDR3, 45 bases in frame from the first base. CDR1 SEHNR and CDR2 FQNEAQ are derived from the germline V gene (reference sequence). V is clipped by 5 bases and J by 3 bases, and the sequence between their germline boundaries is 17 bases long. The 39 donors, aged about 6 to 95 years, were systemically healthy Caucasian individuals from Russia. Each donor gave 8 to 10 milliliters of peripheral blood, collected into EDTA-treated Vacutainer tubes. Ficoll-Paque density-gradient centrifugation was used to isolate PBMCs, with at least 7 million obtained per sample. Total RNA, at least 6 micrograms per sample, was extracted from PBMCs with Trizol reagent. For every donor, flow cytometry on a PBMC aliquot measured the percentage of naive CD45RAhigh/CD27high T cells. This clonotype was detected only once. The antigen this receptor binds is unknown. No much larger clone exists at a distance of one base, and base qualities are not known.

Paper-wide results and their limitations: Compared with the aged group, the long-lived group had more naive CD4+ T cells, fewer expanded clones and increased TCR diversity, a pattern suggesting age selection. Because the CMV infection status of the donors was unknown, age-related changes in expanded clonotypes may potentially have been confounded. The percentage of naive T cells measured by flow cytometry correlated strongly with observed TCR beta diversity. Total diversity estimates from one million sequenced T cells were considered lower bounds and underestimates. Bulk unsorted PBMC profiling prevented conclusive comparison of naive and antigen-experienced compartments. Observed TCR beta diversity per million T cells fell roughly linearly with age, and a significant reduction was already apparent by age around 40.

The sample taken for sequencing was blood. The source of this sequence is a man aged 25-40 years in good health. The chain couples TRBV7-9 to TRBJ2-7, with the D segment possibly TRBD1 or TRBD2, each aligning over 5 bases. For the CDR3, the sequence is CASSPVAGAVYEQYF. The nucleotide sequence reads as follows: TGTGCCAGCAGCCCTGTTGCCGGGGCCGTCTACGAGCAGTACTTC.